The 6 T cell receptor beta chains below come from one sample, sequenced in a study of blood T cell repertoires in COVID-19 (dated by TCRdb to the early 2020s). Library generation was performed with the immunoSEQ multiplex PCR assay. Drawn from immuneACCESS, this table holds only the in-frame rearrangements with V and J called that TCRdb kept. Clones are partly lost; checked studies trace under half to an unresolved V gene and leave the rest unexplained. The sample table contains hundreds of thousands of clones; only one count was recorded for approximately 84% of them. The top ten constitute 2% to 2.5% of the sample. The sample comprised peripheral blood. The receptors were sampled from a woman aged 25 to 39 who had recovered from COVID-19.

The chain links TRBV20-1 to TRBJ1-2, with D perhaps matching TRBD1 (5 bases). The CDR3 loop spans 13 amino acids. Germline CDR1 reads DFQATT; CDR2 reads SNEGSKA (reference sequence). V lost 3 bases and J lost 10, with 18 bases in between. This CDR3 reads CSASSEGRADYTF. In DNA form, the CDR3 reads TGCAGTGCTAGTTCGGAGGGGAGGGCAGACTACACCTTC.

The genes are TRBV5-1 and TRBJ1-5, with 7 bases aligning to TRBD1. CDR1 and CDR2 from the germline V gene are SGHRS and YFSETQ. Unmatched junction bases numbered 4, after V lost 4 bases and J lost 0 bases. This CDR3 comprises 15 residues. The CDR3 DNA is TGCGCCAGCAGCCTGACAGGGACTAGCAATCAGCCCCAGCATTTT. This codes for CASSLTGTSNQPQHF.

The chain couples TRBV28 to TRBJ1-2; maybe TRBD1 (5 bases). This CDR3 comprises 15 residues. Germline assignment: CDR1 MDHEN and CDR2 SYDVKM. The germline V and J ends were trimmed by 5 bases and 2 bases, with 15 bases remaining between them. The CDR3: CASSPEGLGNYGYTF. Written as DNA, the CDR3 is TGTGCCAGCAGTCCCGAGGGACTCGGGAACTATGGCTACACCTTC.

V gene TRBV5-1 combines with J gene TRBJ2-1; 7 positions match TRBD2. With V trimmed by 0 bases and J by 9 bases, 0 bases remained unmatched. CDR3 length equals 12 residues. Germline V gene sequence: CDR1 SGHRS, CDR2 YFSETQ. The chain's CDR3 is CASSLERGEQFF. DNA for the CDR3: TGCGCCAGCAGCTTGGAGCGGGGTGAGCAGTTCTTC.

The gene calls are TRBV18 and TRBJ2-1, with 14 bases matching TRBD2. There are 16 residues in the CDR3. In germline, CDR1 is KGHSH, CDR2 LQKENI. V shed 3 bases and J 8 bases; nucleotides not matched to a gene: 6. CDR3 coding DNA: TGTGCCAGCTCACCCTTGGGACTAGCGGGAGAGGATGAGCAGTTCTTC. It encodes CASSPLGLAGEDEQFF.

This chain connects TRBV6-6 to TRBJ2-3; 12 bases fit TRBD2. CDR1 is MNHNY, CDR2 SVGAGI, per germline (reference sequence). V trimming: 6 bases; J trimming: 2 bases; junction bases outside the gene matches: 3. This CDR3 has 15 residues. For the CDR3, the DNA is TGTGCCAGCAGCTGGACTAGCGGGAACACAGATACGCAGTATTTT. It codes for CASSWTSGNTDTQYF.